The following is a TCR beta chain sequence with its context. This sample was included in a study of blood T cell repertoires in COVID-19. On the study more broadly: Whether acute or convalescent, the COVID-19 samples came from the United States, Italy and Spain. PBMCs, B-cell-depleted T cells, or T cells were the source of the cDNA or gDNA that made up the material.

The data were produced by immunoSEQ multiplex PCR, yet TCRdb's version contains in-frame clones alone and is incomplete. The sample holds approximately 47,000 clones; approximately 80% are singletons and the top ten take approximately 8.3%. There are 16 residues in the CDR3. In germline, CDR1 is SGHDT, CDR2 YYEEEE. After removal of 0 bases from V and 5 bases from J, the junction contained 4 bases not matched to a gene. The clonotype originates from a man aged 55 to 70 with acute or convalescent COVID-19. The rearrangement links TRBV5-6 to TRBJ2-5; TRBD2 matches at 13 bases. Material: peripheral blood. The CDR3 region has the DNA TGTGCCAGCAGCTTGGAAACTAGCGGGGGGGCGGAGACCCAGTACTTC. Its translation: CASSLETSGGAETQYF.